These T cell receptor beta chains were read from a single sample in a study of T-cell memory formation after mild COVID-19. MiXCR, applied by TCRdb to the 5' RACE reads, yields one record per CDR3 protein. The sample holds 200,000 to 250,000 distinct CDR3 sequences, over 9% seen once. The sample was PBMCs or a T cell subset sorted from them (not recorded which). These receptors were taken from a man between 18 and 29 years old who had mild COVID-19 (a few samples of this study predate the infection). Cell type and time point are not known. The CDR3 runs from the conserved cysteine through the conserved F or W. The D gene is left open where the match is weak. Rows give clone size only sometimes, using once, few, many, or a class for an expanded clone.

d_gene	j_gene	abundance	v_gene	CDR3nt	CDR3aa
.	TRBJ2-4	few	TRBV5-6	TGTGCCAGCAGCTTAGGAAACATTCAGTACTTC	CASSLGNIQYF
TRBD1	TRBJ2-3	.	TRBV13	TGTGCCAGCAGCTATGCCGGGACAGGGGACACAGATACGCAGTATTTT	CASSYAGTGDTDTQYF
.	TRBJ1-5	few	TRBV12-3/TRBV12-4	TGTGCCAGTTCGCGGACCGGGCCCGGCCTGCCCCAGCATTTT	CASSRTGPGLPQHF
.	TRBJ2-7	few	TRBV4-1	TGCGCCAGCAGCCAAGTCGGCCGGCCCTACGAGCAGTACTTC	CASSQVGRPYEQYF
TRBD1	TRBJ2-7	.	TRBV10-2	TGCGCCAGCAGTGAAGACAGGGCTCGGACCTACGAGCAGTACTTC	CASSEDRARTYEQYF
TRBD2	TRBJ2-1	many	TRBV7-2	TGTGCCAGCAGCCCTGCGGGGGGGGCTCACAATGAGCAGTTCTTC	CASSPAGGAHNEQFF
.	TRBJ1-5	few	TRBV20-1	TGCAGTGCTAGGGGCACCCATAGCAATCAGCCCCAGCATTTT	CSARGTHSNQPQHF
TRBD1	TRBJ1-2	.	TRBV18	TGTGCCAGCTCCCCAACGGACAGGGAAAGCTACACCTTC	CASSPTDRESYTF
.	TRBJ1-1	.	TRBV5-1	TGCGCCAGCAGCACCGCCCCCTGGGACACTGAAGCTTTCTTT	CASSTAPWDTEAFF
.	TRBJ2-3	.	TRBV24-1	TGTGCCACCAGTCTTGCAGATACGCAGTATTTT	CATSLADTQYF
TRBD1	TRBJ1-6	.	TRBV7-2	TGTGCCAGCAGCTTCGACAGGGGTGGGAATTCACCCCTCCACTTT	CASSFDRGGNSPLHF
.	TRBJ1-1	.	TRBV18	TGTGCCAGCTCAATTAAGGGGAACACTGAAGCTTTCTTT	CASSIKGNTEAFF
.	TRBJ2-4	few	TRBV20-1	TGCAGTGCCACGGTCGTGGGTGCCAAAAACATTCAGTACTTC	CSATVVGAKNIQYF
.	TRBJ2-1	.	TRBV5-1	TGCGCCAGCAGCTTGGGGGGCGCGGGCTCCTACAATGAGCAGTTCTTC	CASSLGGAGSYNEQFF
TRBD1	TRBJ2-3	few	TRBV27	TGTGCCAGCAGAGGAATACAGGGGCCCCGCACAGATACGCAGTATTTT	CASRGIQGPRTDTQYF
.	TRBJ1-1	.	TRBV7-9	TGTGCCAGCAGCTTACTGGAGGGTTTTCTCACTGAAGCTTTCTTT	CASSLLEGFLTEAFF
TRBD2	TRBJ2-1	.	TRBV10-3	TGTGCCATCAGTGTGGCCAGTAGCGGGGGGGCCTATGAGCAGTTCTTC	CAISVASSGGAYEQFF
.	TRBJ2-1	few	TRBV25-1	TGTGCCAGCGGGCCCCCCATGAGTCCGTTCTTC	CASGPPMSPFF
.	TRBJ2-5	few	TRBV10-1	TGCGCCAGCCCCCCGAAGGTTTCAGGAGAGACCCAGTACTTC	CASPPKVSGETQYF
.	TRBJ2-1	few	TRBV4-2	TGTGCCAGCAGCCCGCCGGAGGACAGCATATACAATGAGCAGTTCTTC	CASSPPEDSIYNEQFF
TRBD2	TRBJ2-2	few	TRBV7-2	TGTGCCAGCAGTTATAGCGGGTCTGCGAACACCGGGGAGCTGTTTTTT	CASSYSGSANTGELFF
TRBD2	TRBJ2-7	.	TRBV7-9	TGTGCCAGCAGCGGGACTAGCAGGTACGAGCAGTACTTC	CASSGTSRYEQYF
.	TRBJ2-1	many	TRBV7-8	TGTGCCAGCAGCTTAGCAGGTGAGCGGCAGTTCTTC	CASSLAGERQFF
TRBD1	TRBJ1-2	.	TRBV14	TGTGCCAGCAGCCAAGATCGAAGACAGGGGGCATTTGGCTACACCTTC	CASSQDRRQGAFGYTF
TRBD2	TRBJ2-1	.	TRBV11-3	TGTGCCAGCAGCTTAGATTTGGGGGGGTCCTACAATGAGCAGTTCTTC	CASSLDLGGSYNEQFF
.	TRBJ1-1	few	TRBV20-1	TGCGGAACTTCAGGGCCCCTGAACACTGAAGCTTTCTTT	CGTSGPLNTEAFF
.	TRBJ2-1	.	TRBV2	TGTGCCAGCAAGAGGCTAGCCGAAGTGCAGTTCTTC	CASKRLAEVQFF